The entry that follows covers one T cell receptor beta chain sequence. The assay was immunoSEQ multiplex PCR, and TCRdb's table has in-frame clones only and misses some. The sample yields roughly 290,000 clones, 90% seen once. These data come from a study of blood T cell repertoires in COVID-19. Study-wide background: The origin of the acute and convalescent COVID-19 samples was the United States, Italy and Spain.

V was clipped by 8 bases and J by 4 bases; unmatched bases: 13. CDR3 size: 16 residues. Germline CDR1 is SEHNR and CDR2 is FQNEAQ (reference sequence). The chain employs TRBV7-9 and TRBJ2-3; TRBD2 matches 9 bases. This receptor was obtained from a woman between 18 and 29 years old with acute COVID-19. The source material was PBMCs or T cells enriched from blood (not recorded which). CDR3 protein: CASRTNRPSGADTQYF. The CDR3 DNA is TGTGCCAGCCGCACAAATCGGCCTAGCGGGGCAGATACGCAGTATTTT.